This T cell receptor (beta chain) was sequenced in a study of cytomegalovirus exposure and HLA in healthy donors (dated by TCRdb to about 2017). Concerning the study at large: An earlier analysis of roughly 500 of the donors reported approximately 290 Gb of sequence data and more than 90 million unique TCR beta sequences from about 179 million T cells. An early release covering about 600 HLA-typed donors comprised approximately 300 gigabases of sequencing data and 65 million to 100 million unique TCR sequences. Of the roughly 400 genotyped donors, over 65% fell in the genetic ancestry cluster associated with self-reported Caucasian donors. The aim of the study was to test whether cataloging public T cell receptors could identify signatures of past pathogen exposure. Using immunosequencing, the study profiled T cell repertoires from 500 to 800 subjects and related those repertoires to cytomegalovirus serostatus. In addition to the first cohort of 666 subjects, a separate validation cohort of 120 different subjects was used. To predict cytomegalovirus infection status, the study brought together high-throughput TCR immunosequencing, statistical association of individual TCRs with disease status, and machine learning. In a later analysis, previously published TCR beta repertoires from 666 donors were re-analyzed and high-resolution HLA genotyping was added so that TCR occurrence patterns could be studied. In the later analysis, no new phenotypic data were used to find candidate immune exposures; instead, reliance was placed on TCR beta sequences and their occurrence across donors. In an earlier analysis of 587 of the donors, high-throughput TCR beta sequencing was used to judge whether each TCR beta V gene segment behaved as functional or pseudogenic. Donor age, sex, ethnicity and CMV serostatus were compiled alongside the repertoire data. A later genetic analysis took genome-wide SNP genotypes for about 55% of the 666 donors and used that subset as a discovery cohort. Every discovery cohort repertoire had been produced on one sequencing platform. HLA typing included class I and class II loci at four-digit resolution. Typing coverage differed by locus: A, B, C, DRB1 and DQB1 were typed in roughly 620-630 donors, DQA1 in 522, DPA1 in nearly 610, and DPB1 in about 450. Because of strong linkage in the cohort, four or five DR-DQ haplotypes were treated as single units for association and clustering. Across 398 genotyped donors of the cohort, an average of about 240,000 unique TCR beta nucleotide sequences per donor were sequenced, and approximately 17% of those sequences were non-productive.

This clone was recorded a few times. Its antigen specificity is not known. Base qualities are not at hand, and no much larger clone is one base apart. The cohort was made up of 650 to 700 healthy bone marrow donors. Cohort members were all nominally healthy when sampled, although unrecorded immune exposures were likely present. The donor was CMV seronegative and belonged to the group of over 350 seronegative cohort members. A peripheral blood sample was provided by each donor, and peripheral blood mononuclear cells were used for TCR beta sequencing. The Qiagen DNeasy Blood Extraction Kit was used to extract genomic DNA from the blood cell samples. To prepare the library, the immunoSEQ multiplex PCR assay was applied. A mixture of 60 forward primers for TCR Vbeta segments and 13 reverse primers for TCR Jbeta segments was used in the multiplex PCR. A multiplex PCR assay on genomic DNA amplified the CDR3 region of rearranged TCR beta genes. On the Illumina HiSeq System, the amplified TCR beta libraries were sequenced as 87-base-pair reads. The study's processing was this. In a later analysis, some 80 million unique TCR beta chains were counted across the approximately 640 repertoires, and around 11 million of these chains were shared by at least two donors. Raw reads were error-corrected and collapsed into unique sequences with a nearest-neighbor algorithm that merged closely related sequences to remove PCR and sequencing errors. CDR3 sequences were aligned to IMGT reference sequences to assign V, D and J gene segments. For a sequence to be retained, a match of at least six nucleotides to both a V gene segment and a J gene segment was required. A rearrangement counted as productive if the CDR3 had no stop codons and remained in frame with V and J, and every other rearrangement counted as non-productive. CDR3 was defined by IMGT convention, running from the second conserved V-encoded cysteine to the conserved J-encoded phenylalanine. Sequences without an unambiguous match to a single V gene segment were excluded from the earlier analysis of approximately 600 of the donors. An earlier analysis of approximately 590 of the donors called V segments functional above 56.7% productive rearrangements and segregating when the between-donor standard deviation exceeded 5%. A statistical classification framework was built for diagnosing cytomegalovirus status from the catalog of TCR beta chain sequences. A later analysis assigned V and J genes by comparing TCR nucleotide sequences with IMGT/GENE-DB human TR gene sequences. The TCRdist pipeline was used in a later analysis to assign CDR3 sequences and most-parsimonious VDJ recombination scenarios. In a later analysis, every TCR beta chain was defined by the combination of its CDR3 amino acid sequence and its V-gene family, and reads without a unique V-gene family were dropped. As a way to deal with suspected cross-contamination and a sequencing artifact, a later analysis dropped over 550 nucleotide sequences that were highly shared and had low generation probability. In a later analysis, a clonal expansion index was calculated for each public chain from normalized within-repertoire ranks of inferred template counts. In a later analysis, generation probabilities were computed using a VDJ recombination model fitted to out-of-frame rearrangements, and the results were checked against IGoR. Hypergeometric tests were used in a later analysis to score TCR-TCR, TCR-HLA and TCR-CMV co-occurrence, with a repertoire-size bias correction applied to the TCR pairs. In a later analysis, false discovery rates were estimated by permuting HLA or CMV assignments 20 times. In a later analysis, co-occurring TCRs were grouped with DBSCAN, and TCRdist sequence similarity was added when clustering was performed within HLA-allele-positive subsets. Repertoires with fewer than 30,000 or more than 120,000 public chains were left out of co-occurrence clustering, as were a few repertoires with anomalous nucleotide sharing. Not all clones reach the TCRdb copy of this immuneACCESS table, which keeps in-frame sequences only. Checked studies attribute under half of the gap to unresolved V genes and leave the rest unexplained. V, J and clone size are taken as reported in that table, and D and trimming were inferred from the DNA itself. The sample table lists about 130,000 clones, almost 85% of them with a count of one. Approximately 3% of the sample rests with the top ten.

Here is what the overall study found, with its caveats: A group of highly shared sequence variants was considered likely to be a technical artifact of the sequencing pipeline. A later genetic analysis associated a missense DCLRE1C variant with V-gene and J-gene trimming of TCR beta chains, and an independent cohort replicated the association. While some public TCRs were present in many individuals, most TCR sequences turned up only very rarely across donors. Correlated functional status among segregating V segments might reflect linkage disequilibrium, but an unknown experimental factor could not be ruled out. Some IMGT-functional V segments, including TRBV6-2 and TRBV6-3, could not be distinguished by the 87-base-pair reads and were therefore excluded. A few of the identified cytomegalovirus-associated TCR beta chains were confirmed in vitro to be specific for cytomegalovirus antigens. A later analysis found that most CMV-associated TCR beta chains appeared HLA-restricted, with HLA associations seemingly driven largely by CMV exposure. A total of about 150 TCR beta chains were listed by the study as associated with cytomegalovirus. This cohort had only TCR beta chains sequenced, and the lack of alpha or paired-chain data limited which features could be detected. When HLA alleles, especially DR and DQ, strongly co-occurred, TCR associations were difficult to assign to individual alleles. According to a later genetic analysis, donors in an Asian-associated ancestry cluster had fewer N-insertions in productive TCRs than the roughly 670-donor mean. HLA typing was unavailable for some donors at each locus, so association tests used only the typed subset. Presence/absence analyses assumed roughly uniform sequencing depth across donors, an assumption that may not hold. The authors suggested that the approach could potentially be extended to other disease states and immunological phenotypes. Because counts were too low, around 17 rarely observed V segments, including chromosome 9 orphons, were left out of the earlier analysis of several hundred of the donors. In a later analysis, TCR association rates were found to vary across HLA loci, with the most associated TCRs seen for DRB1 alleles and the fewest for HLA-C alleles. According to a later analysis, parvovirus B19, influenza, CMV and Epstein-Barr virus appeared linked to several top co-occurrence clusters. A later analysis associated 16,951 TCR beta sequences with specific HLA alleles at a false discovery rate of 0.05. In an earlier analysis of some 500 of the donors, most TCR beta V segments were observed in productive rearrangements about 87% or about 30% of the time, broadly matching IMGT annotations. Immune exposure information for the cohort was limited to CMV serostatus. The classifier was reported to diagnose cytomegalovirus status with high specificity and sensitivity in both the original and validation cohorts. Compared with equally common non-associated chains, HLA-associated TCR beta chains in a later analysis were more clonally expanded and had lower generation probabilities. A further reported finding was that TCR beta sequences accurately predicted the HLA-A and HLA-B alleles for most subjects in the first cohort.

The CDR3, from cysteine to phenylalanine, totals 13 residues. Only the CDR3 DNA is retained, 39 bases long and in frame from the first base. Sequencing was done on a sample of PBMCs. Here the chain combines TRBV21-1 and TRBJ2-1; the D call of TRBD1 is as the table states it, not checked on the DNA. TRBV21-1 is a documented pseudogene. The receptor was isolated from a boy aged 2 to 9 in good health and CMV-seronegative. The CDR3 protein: CASSNSSYNEQFF. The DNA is TGTGCCAGCAGCAACAGCTCCTACAATGAGCAGTTCTTC.